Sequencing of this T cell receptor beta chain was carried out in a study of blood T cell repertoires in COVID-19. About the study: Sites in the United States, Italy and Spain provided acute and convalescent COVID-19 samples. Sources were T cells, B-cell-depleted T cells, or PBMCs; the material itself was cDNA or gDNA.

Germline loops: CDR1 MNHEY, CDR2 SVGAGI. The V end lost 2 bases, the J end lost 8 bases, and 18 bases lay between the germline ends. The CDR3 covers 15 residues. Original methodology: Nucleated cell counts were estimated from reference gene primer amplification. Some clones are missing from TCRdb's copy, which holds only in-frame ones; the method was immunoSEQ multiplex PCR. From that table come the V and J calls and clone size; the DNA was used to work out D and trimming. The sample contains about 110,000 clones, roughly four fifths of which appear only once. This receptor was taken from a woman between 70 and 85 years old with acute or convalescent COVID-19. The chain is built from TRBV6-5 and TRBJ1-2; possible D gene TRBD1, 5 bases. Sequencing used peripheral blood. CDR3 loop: CASSYGGREGLGYTF. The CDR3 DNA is TGTGCCAGCAGTTACGGAGGCAGGGAGGGTTTAGGCTACACCTTC.